The next 32 T cell receptor beta chains were all read from a single sample in a study of cytomegalovirus exposure and HLA in healthy donors. Primers for the PCR totalled 60 Vbeta and 13 Jbeta. Using immunoSEQ multiplex PCR, the repertoire was profiled, and TCRdb retains in-frame clones only, with some absent. The sample lists some 150,000 clones, around 82% occurring once. The sequenced material came from PBMCs. These receptors were obtained from a man over 45 in good health and CMV-seronegative.

The chain combines TRBV15 with TRBJ1-2, with a tentative D call TRBD1 (5 bases). V was trimmed by 3 bases and J by 8 bases, leaving 10 bases between them. The CDR3 spans 12 residues. Germline CDR1 reads LNHNV; CDR2 reads YYDKDF (reference sequence). The CDR3 DNA follows: TGTGCCACCAGCAGGGGGGGTTGGGGCTACACCTTC. This sequence encodes CATSRGGWGYTF. Based on the CDR3 plus reference TRBV15 and TRBJ1-2, the full variable domain is DAMVIQNPRYQVTQFGKPVTLSCSQTLNHNVMYWYQQKSSQAPKLLFHYYDKDFNNEADTPDNFQSRRPNTSFCFLDIRSPGLGDTAMYLCATSRGGWGYTFGSGTRLTVV.

V usage is TRBV6-6 and J usage is TRBJ2-4; D is unclear. The CDR3 totals 14 residues. Between the trimmed V and J ends, which lost 2 bases and 5 bases, there was a span of 10 bases. Germline V gene data show CDR1 as MNHNY and CDR2 as SVGAGI (reference sequence). The CDR3 loop reads CASSYTYTENIQYF. The CDR3 DNA reads TGTGCCAGCAGTTACACTTATACTGAAAACATTCAGTACTTC.

The V call is TRBV6-1, the J call TRBJ1-5; no reliable D call. This CDR3 has 11 amino acids. Germline-derived CDR1 and CDR2 are MNHNS and SASEGT. Trimming took off 11 bases at V and 3 bases at J, with 8 bases between the two ends. The CDR3 region is CAQSNNQPQHF. The DNA of the CDR3 is TGTGCCCAGTCAAACAATCAGCCCCAGCATTTT.

CDR3 nucleotides: TGTGCCAGCAGTTACACATCGACAGGGGGCACTGAAGCTTTCTTT. It codes for CASSYTSTGGTEAFF. The genes are TRBV6-5 and TRBJ1-1, with 9 positions matching TRBD1. The germline CDR1 and CDR2 sequences are MNHEY and SVGAGI. The V gene end was trimmed by 2 bases and the J gene end by 4 bases; junction bases not matched to a gene: 5. The CDR3 length is 15 residues.

The CDR3 DNA sequence: TGTGCCAGCAGTGAATCGAGGTCCGAAAAACTGTTTTTT. The encoded protein is CASSESRSEKLFF. The genes are TRBV25-1 and TRBJ1-4; no firm D call. The CDR3 has 13 amino acids. Germline CDR1 MGHDK, CDR2 SYGVNS. V dropped 1 base and J dropped 8 bases, with 8 bases sitting between them.

The CDR3 DNA sequence: TGCAGCGTTGATTCCGGGACAGGACAAAACGAAAAACTGTTTTTT. This codes for CSVDSGTGQNEKLFF. The V call is TRBV29-1, the J call TRBJ1-4; 8 positions match TRBD1. V dropped 3 bases and J dropped 8; count of bases not matched to a gene: 11. This CDR3 has 15 amino acids. In germline, CDR1 is SQVTM, CDR2 ANQGSEA.

This clone appeared a single time. The rearrangement joins TRBV30 to TRBJ1-6, with 7 bases fitting TRBD1. Trimming took 4 bases from V and 7 from J; bases not matched to a gene: 16. Germline V gene lookup returns CDR1 GTSNPN and CDR2 SVGIG (reference sequence). CDR3 length equals 17 residues. The CDR3 is CAWNRDRDGGGNSPLHF. CDR3 bases: TGTGCCTGGAACAGAGACAGGGACGGAGGCGGAAATTCACCCCTCCACTTT.

The gene calls are TRBV18 and TRBJ2-7; possible D gene TRBD2, 5 bases. CDR1 is KGHSH and CDR2 is LQKENI in the germline V gene. Trimming left V 3 bases short and J 5 bases short, with 14 bases between. The CDR3 covers 14 residues. The CDR3: CASSPLAGENEQYF. DNA for the CDR3: TGTGCCAGCTCACCCCTAGCTGGGGAGAACGAGCAGTACTTC.

The gene calls are TRBV9 and TRBJ1-1, with TRBD1 matching 7 bases. Germline values: CDR1 SGDLS, CDR2 YYNGEE. The ends lost 1 base at V and 7 bases at J; junction bases unmatched: 7. This CDR3 comprises 14 residues. The CDR3 bases are TGTGCCAGCAGCGTAACGGGACAGATGTATGAAGCTTTCTTT. Amino acid sequence: CASSVTGQMYEAFF.

The chain joins TRBV11-2 to TRBJ2-5, with TRBD1 matching over 10 bases. The CDR3 is made up of 14 amino acids. V shed 6 bases and J 5 bases; nucleotides not matched to a gene: 6. CDR1 SGHAT and CDR2 FQNNGV come from the germline V gene. The CDR3 coding sequence is TGTGCCAGCAGTGACAGGGGGCGAGGGGAGACCCAGTACTTC. This gives the protein CASSDRGRGETQYF.

The chain is built from TRBV27 and TRBJ1-5; D is undetermined. Germline V gives CDR1 MNHEY, CDR2 SMNVEV (reference sequence). This CDR3 has 17 amino acids. V lost 5 bases and J lost 0, with 17 bases in between. In DNA form, the CDR3 reads TGTGCCAGCAGTGCCCCCGGTATTCACTTTAGCAATCAGCCCCAGCATTTT. It yields the protein CASSAPGIHFSNQPQHF.

As to this clone: The missing conserved phenylalanine or tryptophan at the end of this CDR3 makes a read error likely. V gene TRBV6-1 combines with J gene TRBJ1-5; TRBD1 might be the D (5 bases). The CDR3 is made up of 15 amino acids. CDR1 MNHNS and CDR2 SASEGT come from the germline V gene. V was trimmed by 6 bases and J by 1 base, leaving 13 bases between them. The CDR3 spells CASRTGTTSNQPQHS. The CDR3 nucleotides are TGTGCCAGCAGAACCGGGACTACGAGCAATCAGCCCCAGCATTCT.

The chain combines TRBV10-2 with TRBJ1-2; D possibly corresponds to TRBD1 (5 bases). The CDR3 covers 13 residues. CDR1 and CDR2 from the germline V gene are WSHSY and SAAADI. V lost 4 bases to trimming and J lost 2 bases, with 8 bases between them. Here the CDR3 DNA reads TGCGCCAGCAGTGGAACAGGAAACTATGGCTACACCTTC. It specifies CASSGTGNYGYTF.

The chain employs TRBV12-2 and TRBJ1-2. TRBV12-2 is termed a pseudogene. This CDR3 has 17 amino acids. The CDR3 spells CASRLLWCELLNYGYTF. The CDR3 DNA reads as TGTGCAAGTCGCTTGTTATGGTGCGAACTCCTTAACTATGGCTACACCTTC.

The V call is TRBV19, the J call TRBJ1-1; the D is unclear. The CDR3 extends over 11 amino acids. V dropped 6 bases and J dropped 8 bases, with 10 bases sitting between them. CDR1 is LNHDA, CDR2 SQIVND, per germline (reference sequence). Here the CDR3 reads CASSPGGEAFF. DNA of the CDR3: TGTGCCAGTAGCCCGGGAGGGGAAGCTTTCTTT.

V and J are TRBV5-6 and TRBJ2-2; TRBD2 aligns across 9 bases. Looked up from germline, CDR1 is SGHDT and CDR2 is YYEEEE. The CDR3 extends over 15 amino acids. Trimming removed 0 bases from V and 5 bases from J; junction bases left unmatched: 2. CDR3 residues: CASSLGLAATGELFF. CDR3 nucleotides: TGTGCCAGCAGCTTGGGACTAGCGGCTACCGGGGAGCTGTTTTTT.

The chain has TRBV18 and TRBJ1-5; D might be TRBD1 (5 bases). Germline assignment: CDR1 KGHSH and CDR2 LQKENI. Trimming left V 4 bases short and J 0 bases short, with 7 bases between. This CDR3 is 14 amino acids long. Here the CDR3 reads CASSLQDSNQPQHF. The CDR3 DNA follows: TGTGCCAGCTCACTACAGGATAGCAATCAGCCCCAGCATTTT.

This chain links TRBV6-1 with TRBJ1-2; D gene unclear. This CDR3 contains 12 residues. CDR1 MNHNS and CDR2 SASEGT come from the germline V gene. V lost 4 bases to trimming and J lost 7 bases, with 10 bases between them. The CDR3 DNA follows: TGTGCCAGCAGTGTTCCAGACATTGGCTACACCTTC. This sequence encodes CASSVPDIGYTF.

The chain joins TRBV6-5 to TRBJ1-6; 8 nucleotides match TRBD1. The CDR3 extends over 15 amino acids. J lost 5 bases, V lost 0 bases, and 0 bases had no gene match. Germline-derived CDR1 and CDR2 are MNHEY and SVGAGI. In DNA form, the CDR3 reads TGTGCCAGCAGTTACTCGGACAGGGATAATTCACCCCTCCACTTT. Translation gives CASSYSDRDNSPLHF.

V usage is TRBV5-5 and J usage is TRBJ2-7; TRBD2 matches at 11 bases. V gave up 3 bases and J gave up 0 bases; unmatched junction bases: 5. CDR3 length: 16 residues. CDR1 is SGHKS, CDR2 YYEKEE, per germline (reference sequence). This CDR3 is CASSSGGLAASYEQYF. CDR3 sequence (DNA): TGTGCCAGCAGCTCGGGGGGACTAGCGGCCTCCTACGAGCAGTACTTC.

This clone has just one count. The rearrangement joins TRBV5-1 to TRBJ1-6, with a tentative D call TRBD1 (5 bases). V gave up 6 bases and J gave up 4 bases, with 17 bases separating them. Germline-derived CDR1 and CDR2 are SGHRS and YFSETQ. This CDR3 region has 16 residues. The CDR3 DNA follows: TGCGCCAGCAAAAACGACAGATTAGGGTATAATTCACCCCTCCACTTT. This sequence encodes CASKNDRLGYNSPLHF. The complete variable domain, with remaining parts taken from reference TRBV5-1 and TRBJ1-6, reads KAGVTQTPRYLIKTRGQQVTLSCSPISGHRSVSWYQQTPGQGLQFLFEYFSETQRNKGNFPGRFSGRQFSNSRSEMNVSTLELGDSALYLCASKNDRLGYNSPLHFGNGTRLTVT.

This chain's CDR3 is CASSLSARPDGPQHF. CDR3 DNA: TGTGCCAGCAGCTTATCCGCCAGGCCAGACGGGCCCCAGCATTTT. V gene TRBV7-2 combines with J gene TRBJ1-5; D remains unclear. The germline V and J ends were trimmed by 2 bases and 9 bases, with 17 bases remaining between them. This CDR3 spans 15 amino acids. Germline assignment: CDR1 SGHTA and CDR2 FQGNSA.

The chain recombines TRBV7-6 with TRBJ1-5; no definite D call. CDR3 length: 15 amino acids. Per the germline V gene, CDR1 is SGHVS and CDR2 is FNYEAQ. Trimming shortened V by 2 bases and J by 4 bases, and 12 bases separated the two germline ends. CDR3 region: CASSLLSERNQPQHF. CDR3 nucleotides: TGTGCCAGCAGCTTATTGTCCGAGCGGAATCAGCCCCAGCATTTT.

This sequence joins TRBV7-9 and TRBJ1-2; D gene uncertain. Germline V gene sequence: CDR1 SEHNR, CDR2 FQNEAQ (reference sequence). Deletions cut 4 bases from V and 7 bases from J, with 13 bases between. This CDR3 is 13 amino acids long. CDR3 sequence reads: CASSSEGISGYTF. The DNA for the CDR3 is TGTGCCAGCAGCTCGGAGGGAATCTCTGGCTACACCTTC.

The chain uses TRBV30 and TRBJ1-3, with D unresolved. V lost 2 bases and J 0 bases, leaving 14 bases between the germline ends. The CDR3 contains 16 residues. Germline lookup yields CDR1 GTSNPN and CDR2 SVGIG (reference sequence). This chain's CDR3 is CAWSPPRGSSGNTIYF. The CDR3 coding sequence is TGTGCCTGGAGTCCCCCCCGTGGGAGCTCTGGAAACACCATATATTTT.

This chain joins TRBV5-1 and TRBJ2-2; 8 bases map to TRBD2. The CDR3 covers 14 residues. J gave up 4 bases and V 5 bases, and 4 bases lay outside the gene matches. Per germline, CDR1 SGHRS and CDR2 YFSETQ. The chain's CDR3 is CASSIAGITGELFF. The CDR3 DNA reads TGCGCCAGCAGTATAGCGGGAATCACCGGGGAGCTGTTTTTT. Combining the CDR3 with reference TRBV5-1 and TRBJ2-2 gives the whole variable domain KAGVTQTPRYLIKTRGQQVTLSCSPISGHRSVSWYQQTPGQGLQFLFEYFSETQRNKGNFPGRFSGRQFSNSRSEMNVSTLELGDSALYLCASSIAGITGELFFGEGSRLTVL.

The genes are TRBV5-4 and TRBJ1-1, with 7 bases fitting TRBD1. CDR3 length equals 12 residues. CDR1 SGHNT and CDR2 YYREEE come from the germline V gene (reference sequence). After removal of 2 bases from V and 10 bases from J, the junction contained 5 bases not matched to a gene. The CDR3 DNA is TGTGCCAGCAGCTTCGACAGGGAGGTAGCTTTCTTT. Its protein product is CASSFDREVAFF.

The rearrangement uses TRBV7-9 and TRBJ1-4; TRBD1 matches at 8 bases. V lost 1 base, J lost 5 bases, and 3 bases stayed unmatched. This CDR3 contains 15 residues. Germline values: CDR1 SEHNR, CDR2 FQNEAQ (reference sequence). CDR3 bases: TGTGCCAGCAGCTTAGAAGGGACAGGCAATGAAAAACTGTTTTTT. This encodes CASSLEGTGNEKLFF.

The V and J genes are TRBV7-9 and TRBJ1-1; D gene uncertain. Germline V gene sequence: CDR1 SEHNR, CDR2 FQNEAQ (reference sequence). The CDR3 covers 14 residues. V was shortened by 3 bases and J by 0 bases, with 8 bases between the two germline ends. This chain's CDR3 is CASSLGSMNTEAFF. The CDR3, as DNA: TGTGCCAGCAGCTTGGGGAGTATGAACACTGAAGCTTTCTTT.

This chain uses TRBV29-1 with TRBJ2-3, with TRBD1 matching over 7 bases. There are 14 residues in the CDR3. Germline-derived CDR1 and CDR2 are SQVTM and ANQGSEA. Trimming cost V 4 bases and J 0 bases; bases outside gene matches: 4. In DNA, the CDR3 is TGCAGCGTTGGGGCAGGGGGAAGCACAGATACGCAGTATTTT. It translates to CSVGAGGSTDTQYF.

V and J are TRBV28 and TRBJ2-3; 9 bases fit TRBD1. The germline V gene has CDR1 MDHEN and CDR2 SYDVKM. The trim removed 4 bases at V and 8 bases at J, leaving 16 bases unmatched. The length of the CDR3 is 17 residues. The CDR3 loop is CASSSRPGTGRFFTQYF. DNA for the CDR3: TGTGCCAGCAGTTCCCGCCCCGGGACAGGGCGATTTTTTACGCAGTATTTT.

This clone was counted a few times. The V and J genes are TRBV5-1 and TRBJ1-1; unclear D gene. The germline V gene encodes CDR1 SGHRS and CDR2 YFSETQ. V lost 0 bases and J 5 bases, leaving 11 bases between the germline ends. The length of the CDR3 is 14 residues. The CDR3 DNA reads TGCGCCAGCAGCTTGGGCTGGCGGGGAACTGAAGCTTTCTTT. The encoded protein is CASSLGWRGTEAFF.